This T cell receptor beta chain appears in the sequencing data of a study of T cell responses to AZD1222 COVID-19 vaccine. Study findings and constraints: Baseline antibody screening turned up just six seropositive AZD1222 recipients. As reported, nearly half of all spike-specific TCRs target variant regions that are unmutated. There were vaccine-associated CD4 TCRs across spike, dominant at 160-218 and 743-854. Donors in the cohort were predominantly white British and more often female, and clonal diversity was possibly underestimated.

Trimming shortened V by 2 bases and J by 4 bases, and 17 bases separated the two germline ends. CDR3 length: 16 residues. From germline, CDR1 is MNHEY and CDR2 SMNVEV (reference sequence). The table came from immunoSEQ multiplex PCR; TCRdb's copy has only in-frame clones and leaves some out. In the table there are about 140,000 clones, more than 75% of which are singletons. About this clone itself: Its antigen is unknown.

The chain joins TRBV27 to TRBJ1-2; D is uncertain. This receptor was taken from an adult who received the AZD1222 COVID-19 vaccine. The source material was peripheral blood, sampled 28 days after the second AZD1222 dose. CDR3 DNA: TGTGCCAGCAGTTTAAAGGGTGTCGGGGTCTTCTATGGCTACACCTTC. Its protein product is CASSLKGVGVFYGYTF.